Sequencing of this T cell receptor beta chain was carried out in a study of T cells in Graves' hyperthyroidism and ophthalmopathy. Germline V gene lookup returns CDR1 SGDLS and CDR2 YYNGEE. Trimming took 4 bases from V and 3 from J; bases not matched to a gene: 12. This CDR3 spans 18 amino acids. TCR beta CDR3 regions were amplified from RNA transcripts. The primer set for the first-round RT-PCR of the TCR CDR3 was HTBI. From the multiplex PCR reads, TCRdb called clonotypes with MiXCR, one entry per CDR3 protein. Among fewer than 250,000 distinct CDR3 sequences listed, 16% were seen once. This clonotype was seen repeatedly, ten times or more.

Sequencing used blood. The clonotype originates from a woman between 18 and 29 years old with Graves' ophthalmopathy. This chain joins TRBV9 and TRBJ2-1; 11 bases map to TRBD2. Here the CDR3 reads CASSPWGSGTSGYNEQFF. The CDR3 DNA reads as TGTGCCAGCAGCCCCTGGGGGTCCGGGACTAGCGGCTACAATGAGCAGTTCTTC.